This entry concerns a single TCR beta chain. This clonotype was counted only a few times. Its recognized antigen is unknown. No much larger clone is present one base from it, and per-base qualities are unavailable. The sample is drawn from a study of blood T cells in healthy people across ages (dated by TCRdb to 2013 to 2016). In the study overall: Template switching captured roughly one uniquely barcoded TCR beta cDNA molecule per two T cells in model experiments. To track age-related changes in TCR beta repertoire diversity, the study relied on deep sequencing normalized with unique cDNA molecular identifiers. Four age groups were formed from the donors: young (average about 15 years), middle-aged (approximately 39), aged (62) and long-lived (about 80). Two additional independent replicas of 1 million unique cDNA reads from the same blood draw were analyzed for two donors (one aged 18 to 30 and one aged 80 or older). What the authors observed across the whole study: Conclusive comparison of naive and antigen-experienced compartments was prevented by the profiling of bulk unsorted PBMCs. Estimates of total diversity based on one million sequenced T cells were considered lower bounds and underestimates. Compared with the aged group, the long-lived group had more naive CD4+ T cells, fewer expanded clones and increased TCR diversity, suggesting age selection. As age increased, observed TCR beta diversity per million T cells dropped in a roughly linear way, and a significant reduction was already evident by age roughly 40. The CMV infection status of donors was not known, potentially confounding age-related changes in expanded clonotypes. Observed TCR beta diversity correlated strongly with the percentage of naive T cells measured by flow cytometry.

Donors were around 37 systemically healthy Caucasian individuals from Russia aged 6 to 90 years. Each donor gave 8 to 10 milliliters of peripheral blood, collected into EDTA-treated Vacutainer tubes. PBMCs were isolated by Ficoll-Paque density-gradient centrifugation, with at least 6 million obtained per sample. Total RNA, at least 6 micrograms per sample, was extracted from PBMCs with Trizol reagent. For every donor, flow cytometry on a PBMC aliquot measured the percentage of naive CD45RAhigh/CD27high T cells. The CDR3 has 14 amino acids, counting the end cysteine and phenylalanine. CDR3 DNA only is kept here, 42 bases in frame from base 1. Deletion took 5 bases off V and 4 bases off J, with a span of 12 bases between the germline ends. CDR1 and CDR2, per the germline V gene (reference sequence), are SEHNR and FQNEAQ. Receptor amplification or capture employed 5' RACE. TCRdb names Illumina HiSeq 2500 as the instrument used. A second roughly 6 to 12 cycle PCR used a sample-barcoded 5' primer and a J-beta primer mix. A unique molecular identifier was introduced onto each TCR beta cDNA molecule by a template-switch 5' adaptor carrying 12 random nucleotides. Each sample yielded at least 3 million CDR3-containing paired-end reads. The Mint cDNA synthesis kit, primed by a TRBC-specific oligonucleotide, was used to synthesize first-strand cDNA from all RNA. Following uracil-DNA glycosylase treatment, all cDNA underwent a first 18-cycle PCR with the universal primers M1SS and BC2_uni_R. On the study's bioinformatics: Each sample was normalized by randomly selecting 1 million high-quality reads, each carrying a distinct molecular identifier. Reads sharing molecular identifiers were discarded rather than binned into consensus sequences. MiTCR, with a Q25 quality threshold and the strictest error-elimination algorithm, was used for CDR3 identification, clonotype clustering and error correction. A nonparametric unseen species model with Euler transformation was used to estimate lower-bound total TCR beta diversity. Using fastp trimming at Q25 and MiXCR clonotype assembly, TCRdb reanalyzed the public sequencing data and kept in-frame beta chains. Entries are consolidated by CDR3 protein sequence, retaining the most common genes and DNA. The V and J calls were not made by the authors but by TCRdb's processing. A total of some 1,000,000 distinct CDR3 sequences appear in this sample, 20% to 25% of them only once. Together, the top ten hold about 0.69% of the sample.

The same specimen was also included in a second study, on T cells of mothers and their children. As described in the second report: Nine systemically healthy Caucasian individuals, comprising three mothers and their six children, were included as donors. cDNA synthesis consumed the entire amount of extracted RNA, loaded at about 1.5 ug RNA in each 15 ul reaction. In the second PCR, sample barcodes and 2-4 random nucleotides were introduced via the M1S primer. Each mother yielded over 9.5 million TCR beta CDR3 reads and each child 3 million or so reads. In both related and unrelated pairs, thymic selection shapes the output of TCR recombination in a similar way, with inherited differences having only a minor effect. Normalized repertoire overlap was always slightly but never significantly higher in related than unrelated mother-child pairs. With a sensitivity of approximately 100 clones per million clonotypes, no persistent microchimeric T cell clones were detected. In the study, deep NGS was used to compare the TCR beta repertoires of mothers and children, and features distinguishing related mother-child pairs from unrelated individuals were sought. The mean age was about 40 +/- 4 years for the mothers and about 12 +/- 4 years for the children. After adapters were ligated using NEBNext reagents, the libraries underwent 100+100 nt paired-end sequencing on an Illumina HiSeq 2000. To prevent cross-contamination, the mother and child libraries were prepared a month apart and were sequenced in separate runs. For each donor, between roughly 500,000 and 2,100,000 distinct TCR beta clonotypes were identified. Naive TCR beta clonotypes were estimated from low-frequency clonotypes matched to each donor's FACS-determined naive share, without sorting.

Sequences were obtained from blood. The V and J genes are TRBV7-9 and TRBJ2-1, and TRBD1 may be the D gene, going by 5 matching bases. The clonotype comes from a girl aged 2 to 10 in good health. The DNA sequence reads TGTGCCAGCAGCCGCGGACAACTATACAATGAGCAGTTCTTC. Translated, this gives CASSRGQLYNEQFF. With the rest looked up from the reference TRBV7-9 and TRBJ2-1 genes rather than sequenced, the full variable domain is DTGVSQNPRHKITKRGQNVTFRCDPISEHNRLYWYRQTLGQGPEFLTYFQNEAQLEKSRLLSDRFSAERPKGSFSTLEIQRTEQGDSAMYLCASSRGQLYNEQFFGPGTRLTVL.